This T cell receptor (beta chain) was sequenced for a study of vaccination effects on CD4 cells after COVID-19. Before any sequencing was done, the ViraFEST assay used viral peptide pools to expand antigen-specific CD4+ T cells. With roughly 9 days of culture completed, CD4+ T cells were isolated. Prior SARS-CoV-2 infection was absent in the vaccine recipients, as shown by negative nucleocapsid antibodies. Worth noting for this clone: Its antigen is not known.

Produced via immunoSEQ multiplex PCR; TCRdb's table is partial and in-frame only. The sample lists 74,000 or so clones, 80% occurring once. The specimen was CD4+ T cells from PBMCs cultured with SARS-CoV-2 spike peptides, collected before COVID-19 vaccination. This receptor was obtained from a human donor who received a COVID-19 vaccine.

The DNA for the CDR3 is TGCGCCAGCAGCCAGAGGGTAGCGGGGACCTATAGCACAGATACGCAGTATTTT. It yields the protein CASSQRVAGTYSTDTQYF. V gene TRBV4-1 combines with J gene TRBJ2-3; 8 bases are a match to TRBD2. Germline CDR1 and CDR2: MGHRA and YSYEKL. The CDR3 is 18 amino acids. V gave up 3 bases and J gave up 0 bases; unmatched junction bases: 11.